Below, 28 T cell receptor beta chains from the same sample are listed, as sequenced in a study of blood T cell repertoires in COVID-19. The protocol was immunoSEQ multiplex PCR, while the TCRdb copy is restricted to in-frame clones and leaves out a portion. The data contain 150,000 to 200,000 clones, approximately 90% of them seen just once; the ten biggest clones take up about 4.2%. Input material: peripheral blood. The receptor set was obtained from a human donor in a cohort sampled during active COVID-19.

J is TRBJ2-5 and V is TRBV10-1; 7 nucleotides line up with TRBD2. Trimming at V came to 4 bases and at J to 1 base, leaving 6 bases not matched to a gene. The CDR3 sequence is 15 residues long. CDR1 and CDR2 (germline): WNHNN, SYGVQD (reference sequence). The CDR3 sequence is CASSASGTTQETQYF. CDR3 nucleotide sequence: TGCGCCAGCAGTGCGAGCGGGACGACCCAAGAGACCCAGTACTTC.

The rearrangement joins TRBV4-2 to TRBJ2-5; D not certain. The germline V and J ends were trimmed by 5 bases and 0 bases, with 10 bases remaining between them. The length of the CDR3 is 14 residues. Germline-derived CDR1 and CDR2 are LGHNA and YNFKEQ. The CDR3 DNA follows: TGTGCCAGCAGCGTCGAAACATACCAAGAGACCCAGTACTTC. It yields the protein CASSVETYQETQYF.

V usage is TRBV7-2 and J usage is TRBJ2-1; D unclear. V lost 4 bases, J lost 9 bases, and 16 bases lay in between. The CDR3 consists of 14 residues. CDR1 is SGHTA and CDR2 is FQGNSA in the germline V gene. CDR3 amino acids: CASSSSGSLGEQFF. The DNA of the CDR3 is TGTGCCAGCAGCTCCAGTGGGTCCCTAGGTGAGCAGTTCTTC. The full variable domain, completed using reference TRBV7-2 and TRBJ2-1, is GAGVSQSPSNKVTEKGKDVELRCDPISGHTALYWYRQSLGQGLEFLIYFQGNSAPDKSGLPSDRFSAERTGGSVSTLTIQRTQQEDSAVYLCASSSSGSLGEQFFGPGTRLTVL.

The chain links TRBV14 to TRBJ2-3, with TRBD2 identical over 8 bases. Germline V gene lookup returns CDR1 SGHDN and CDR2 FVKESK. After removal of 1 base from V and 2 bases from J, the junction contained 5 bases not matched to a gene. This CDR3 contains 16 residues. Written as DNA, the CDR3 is TGTGCCAGCAGCCAAGTTTGGCGGGGGGACACAGATACGCAGTATTTT. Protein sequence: CASSQVWRGDTDTQYF.

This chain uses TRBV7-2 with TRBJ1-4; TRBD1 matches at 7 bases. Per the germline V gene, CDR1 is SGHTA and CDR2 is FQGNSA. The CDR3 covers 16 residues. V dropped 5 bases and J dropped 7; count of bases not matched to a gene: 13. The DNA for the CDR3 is TGTGCCAGCAGCCCCTGGGGCGACAGGGTGGGTGAAAAACTGTTTTTT. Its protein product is CASSPWGDRVGEKLFF.

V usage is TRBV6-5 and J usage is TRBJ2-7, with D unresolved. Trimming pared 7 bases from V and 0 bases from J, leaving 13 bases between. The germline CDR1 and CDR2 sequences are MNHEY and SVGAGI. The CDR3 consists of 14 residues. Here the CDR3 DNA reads TGTGCCAGCAAAGAGCGACGGGTCTCCTACGAGCAGTACTTC. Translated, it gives CASKERRVSYEQYF.

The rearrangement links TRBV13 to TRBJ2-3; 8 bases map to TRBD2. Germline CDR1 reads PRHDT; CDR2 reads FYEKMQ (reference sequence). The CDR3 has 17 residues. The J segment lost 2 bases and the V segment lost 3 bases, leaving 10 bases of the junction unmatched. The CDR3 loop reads CASSFGVRRGATDTQYF. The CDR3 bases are TGTGCCAGCAGCTTTGGGGTCCGGCGGGGGGCCACAGATACGCAGTATTTT. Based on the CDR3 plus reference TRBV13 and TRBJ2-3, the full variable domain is AAGVIQSPRHLIKEKRETATLKCYPIPRHDTVYWYQQGPGQDPQFLISFYEKMQSDKGSIPDRFSAQQFSDYHSELNMSSLELGDSALYFCASSFGVRRGATDTQYFGPGTRLTVL.

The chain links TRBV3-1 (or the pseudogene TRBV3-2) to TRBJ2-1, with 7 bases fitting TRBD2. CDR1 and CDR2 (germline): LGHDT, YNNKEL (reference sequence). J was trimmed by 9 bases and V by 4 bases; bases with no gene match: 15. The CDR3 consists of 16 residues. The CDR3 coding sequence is TGTGCCAGCAGCCGCCGGGACTACTTACAATACGGTGAGCAGTTCTTC. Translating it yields CASSRRDYLQYGEQFF.

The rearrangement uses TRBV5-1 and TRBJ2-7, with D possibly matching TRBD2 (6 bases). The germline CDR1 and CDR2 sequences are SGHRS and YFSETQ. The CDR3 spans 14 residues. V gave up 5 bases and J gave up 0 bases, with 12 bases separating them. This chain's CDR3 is CASRGGMTSYEQYF. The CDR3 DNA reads TGCGCCAGCAGAGGCGGGATGACCTCCTACGAGCAGTACTTC. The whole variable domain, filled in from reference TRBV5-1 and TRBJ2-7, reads KAGVTQTPRYLIKTRGQQVTLSCSPISGHRSVSWYQQTPGQGLQFLFEYFSETQRNKGNFPGRFSGRQFSNSRSEMNVSTLELGDSALYLCASRGGMTSYEQYFGPGTRLTVT.

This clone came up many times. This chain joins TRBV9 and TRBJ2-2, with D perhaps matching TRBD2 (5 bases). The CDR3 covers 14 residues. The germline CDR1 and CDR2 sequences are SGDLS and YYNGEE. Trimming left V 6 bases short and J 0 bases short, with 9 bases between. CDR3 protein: CASNEGANTGELFF. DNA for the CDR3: TGTGCCAGCAATGAGGGCGCGAACACCGGGGAGCTGTTTTTT.

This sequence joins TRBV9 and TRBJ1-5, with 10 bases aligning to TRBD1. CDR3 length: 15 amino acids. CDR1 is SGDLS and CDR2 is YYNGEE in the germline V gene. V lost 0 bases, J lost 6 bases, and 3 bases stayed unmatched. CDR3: CASSVDGTGVQPQHF. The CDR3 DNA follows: TGTGCCAGCAGCGTAGACGGGACAGGGGTTCAGCCCCAGCATTTT.

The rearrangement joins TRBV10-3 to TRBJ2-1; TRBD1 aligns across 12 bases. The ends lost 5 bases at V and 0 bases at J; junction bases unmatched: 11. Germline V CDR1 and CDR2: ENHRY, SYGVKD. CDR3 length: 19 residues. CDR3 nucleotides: TGTGCCATCAGTCGGGACAGGGGGCTCGTAGGAAGCTCCTACAATGAGCAGTTCTTC. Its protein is CAISRDRGLVGSSYNEQFF.

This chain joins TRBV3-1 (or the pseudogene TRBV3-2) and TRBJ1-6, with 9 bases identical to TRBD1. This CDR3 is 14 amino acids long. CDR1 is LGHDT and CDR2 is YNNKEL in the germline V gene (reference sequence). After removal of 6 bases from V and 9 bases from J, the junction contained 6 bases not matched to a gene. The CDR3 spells CASRAGQGTSPLHF. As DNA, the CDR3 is TGTGCCAGCAGGGCAGGACAGGGGACTTCACCCCTCCACTTT.

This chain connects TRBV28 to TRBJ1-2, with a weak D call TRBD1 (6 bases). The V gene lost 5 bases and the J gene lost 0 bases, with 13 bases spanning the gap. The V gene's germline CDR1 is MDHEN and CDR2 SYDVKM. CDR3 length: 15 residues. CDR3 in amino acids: CASSEPRGANYGYTF. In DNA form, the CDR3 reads TGTGCCAGCAGTGAGCCCAGGGGAGCTAACTATGGCTACACCTTC.

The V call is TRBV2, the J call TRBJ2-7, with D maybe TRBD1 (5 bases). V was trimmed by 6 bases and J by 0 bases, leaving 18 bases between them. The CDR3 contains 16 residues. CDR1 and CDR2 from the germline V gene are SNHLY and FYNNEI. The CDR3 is CASSPQGRIISYEQYF. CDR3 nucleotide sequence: TGTGCCAGCAGCCCGCAGGGTAGGATTATCTCCTACGAGCAGTACTTC.

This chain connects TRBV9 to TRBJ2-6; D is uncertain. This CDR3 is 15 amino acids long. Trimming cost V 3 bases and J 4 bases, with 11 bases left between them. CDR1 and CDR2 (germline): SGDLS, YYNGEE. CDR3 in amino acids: CASSDPGLGANVLTF. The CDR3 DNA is TGTGCCAGCAGCGATCCGGGTCTGGGGGCCAACGTCCTGACTTTC.

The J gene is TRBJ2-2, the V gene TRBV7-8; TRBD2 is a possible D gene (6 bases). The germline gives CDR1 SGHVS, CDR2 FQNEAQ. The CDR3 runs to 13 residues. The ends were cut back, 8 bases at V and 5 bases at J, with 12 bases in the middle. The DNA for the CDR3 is TGTGCCAGCCGACTAGTTAGGACCGGGGAGCTGTTTTTT. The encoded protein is CASRLVRTGELFF.

The CDR3 spells CASTQAGLSSYEQYF. CDR3 DNA: TGTGCCAGCACCCAAGCGGGCCTCAGCTCCTACGAGCAGTACTTC. V is TRBV28 and J is TRBJ2-7, with D possibly matching TRBD2 (6 bases). The V gene lost 7 bases and the J gene lost 0 bases, with 16 bases spanning the gap. Germline V gene sequence: CDR1 MDHEN, CDR2 SYDVKM. The length of the CDR3 is 15 residues.

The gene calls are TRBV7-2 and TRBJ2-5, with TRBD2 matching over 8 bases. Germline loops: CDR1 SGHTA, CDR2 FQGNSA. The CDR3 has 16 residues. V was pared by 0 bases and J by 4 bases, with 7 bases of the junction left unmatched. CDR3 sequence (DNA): TGTGCCAGCAGCTTAGCGGCGGCTAGCGGGCCAGAGACCCAGTACTTC. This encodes CASSLAAASGPETQYF.

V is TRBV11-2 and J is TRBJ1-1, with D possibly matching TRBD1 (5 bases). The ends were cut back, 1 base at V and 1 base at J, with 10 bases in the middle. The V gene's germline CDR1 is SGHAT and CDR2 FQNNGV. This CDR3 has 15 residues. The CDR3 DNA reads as TGTGCCAGCAGCTTAGTGCAGGGTCCGAACACTGAAGCTTTCTTT. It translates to CASSLVQGPNTEAFF.

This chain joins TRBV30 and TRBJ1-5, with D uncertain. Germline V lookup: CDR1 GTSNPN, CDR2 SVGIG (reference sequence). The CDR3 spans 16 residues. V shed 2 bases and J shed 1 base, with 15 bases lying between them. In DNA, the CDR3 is TGTGCCTGGAGTCACCATCCTGCCGGGAGCAATCAGCCCCAGCATTTT. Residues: CAWSHHPAGSNQPQHF.

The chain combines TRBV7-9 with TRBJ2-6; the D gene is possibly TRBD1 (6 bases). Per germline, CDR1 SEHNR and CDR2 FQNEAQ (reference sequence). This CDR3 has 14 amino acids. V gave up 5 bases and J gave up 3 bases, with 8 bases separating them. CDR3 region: CASSNRDGANVLTF. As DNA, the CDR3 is TGTGCCAGCAGCAACAGGGATGGGGCCAACGTCCTGACTTTC.

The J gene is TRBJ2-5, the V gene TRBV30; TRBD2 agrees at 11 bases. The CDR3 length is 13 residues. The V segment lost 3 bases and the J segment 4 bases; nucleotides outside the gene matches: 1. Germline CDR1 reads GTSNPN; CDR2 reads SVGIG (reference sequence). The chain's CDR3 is CAWRGLAGETQYF. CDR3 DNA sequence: TGTGCCTGGAGAGGACTAGCGGGAGAGACCCAGTACTTC.

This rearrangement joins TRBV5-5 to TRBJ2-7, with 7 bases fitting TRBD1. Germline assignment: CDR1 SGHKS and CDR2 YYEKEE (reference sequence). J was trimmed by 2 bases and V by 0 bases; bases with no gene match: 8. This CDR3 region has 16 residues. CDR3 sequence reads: CASSLEEGTETYEQYF. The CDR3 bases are TGTGCCAGCAGCTTGGAGGAAGGGACAGAAACCTACGAGCAGTACTTC.

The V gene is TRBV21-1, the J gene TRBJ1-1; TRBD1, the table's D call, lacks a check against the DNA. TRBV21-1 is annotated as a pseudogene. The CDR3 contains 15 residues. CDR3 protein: CASSKGGTGYTEAFF. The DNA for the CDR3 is TGTGCCAGCAGCAAGGGCGGGACAGGGTACACTGAAGCTTTCTTT.

The CDR3 protein is CAWRTTGTYEQYF. Here the CDR3 DNA reads TGTGCCTGGAGGACGACAGGAACCTACGAGCAGTACTTC. The chain recombines TRBV30 with TRBJ2-7, with a possible D match to TRBD1 (6 bases). CDR1 and CDR2 (germline): GTSNPN, SVGIG (reference sequence). The CDR3 is 13 residues long. V was shortened by 3 bases and J by 2 bases, with 11 bases between the two germline ends.

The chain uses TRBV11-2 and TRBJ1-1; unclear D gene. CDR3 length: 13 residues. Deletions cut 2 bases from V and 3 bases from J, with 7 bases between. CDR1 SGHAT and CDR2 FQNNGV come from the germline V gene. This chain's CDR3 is CASSLYGYTEAFF. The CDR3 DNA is TGTGCCAGCAGCTTATATGGCTACACTGAAGCTTTCTTT.

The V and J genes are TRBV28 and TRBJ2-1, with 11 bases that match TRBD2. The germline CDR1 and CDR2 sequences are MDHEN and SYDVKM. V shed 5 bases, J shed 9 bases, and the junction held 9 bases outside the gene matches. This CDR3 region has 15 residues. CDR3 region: CASSQALAGVSEQFF. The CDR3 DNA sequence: TGTGCCAGCAGTCAGGCACTAGCGGGAGTCAGTGAGCAGTTCTTC.